Listed below are T cell receptor beta chains from one sample, sequenced in a study of T cell responses to AZD1222 COVID-19 vaccine. The protocol was immunoSEQ multiplex PCR, while the TCRdb copy is restricted to in-frame clones and leaves out a portion. The repertoire holds roughly 120,000 clones, with roughly 90% as singletons. This specimen consisted of peripheral blood, obtained on day 0 of AZD1222 vaccination. All receptors come from an adult in good health. Both conserved end residues are part of each CDR3. D genes are given only for firm matches. Expanded clones are given a class, and other clones once, few, many or no size at all.

. TRBJ1-1 . TRBV18 CASSGDVNTEAFF TGTGCCAGCTCAGGGGACGTGAACACTGAAGCTTTCTTT
. TRBJ2-2 . TRBV7-9 CASRSGTGELFF TGTGCCAGCAGATCAGGGACCGGGGAGCTGTTTTTT
TRBD1 TRBJ2-2 . TRBV11-2 CASSSSPGTGFNTGELFF TGTGCCAGCAGCTCGAGTCCCGGGACAGGGTTCAACACCGGGGAGCTGTTTTTT
. TRBJ2-5 . TRBV5-1 CASSPGAGETQYF TGCGCCAGCAGCCCCGGGGCGGGTGAGACCCAGTACTTC
. TRBJ2-1 . TRBV7-6 CASSFTGEDEQFF TGTGCCAGCAGCTTTACAGGGGAGGATGAGCAGTTCTTC
TRBD1 TRBJ1-2 . TRBV19 CASSPSTGWAYGYTF TGTGCCAGTAGTCCCTCGACAGGGTGGGCCTATGGCTACACCTTC
. TRBJ1-5 . TRBV6-1 CASSGAGAYSNQPQHF TGTGCCAGCAGTGGGGCAGGCGCGTATAGCAATCAGCCCCAGCATTTT
TRBD1 TRBJ1-2 . TRBV28 CASRPGQGAGGYTF TGTGCCAGCAGACCGGGACAGGGGGCCGGGGGCTACACCTTC
. TRBJ1-6 . TRBV7-9 CASVGGVSSYNSPLHF TGTGCCAGCGTGGGGGGGGTGAGCTCCTATAATTCACCCCTCCACTTT
. TRBJ1-1 . TRBV10-3 CAISVGGSNTEAFF TGTGCCATCAGTGTGGGGGGTTCGAACACTGAAGCTTTCTTT
. TRBJ1-5 . TRBV27 CASSPWGSNQPQHF TGTGCCAGCAGCCCTTGGGGGAGCAATCAGCCCCAGCATTTT
. TRBJ1-1 . TRBV6-5 CASSKQENTEAFF TGTGCCAGCAGCAAACAAGAAAACACTGAAGCTTTCTTT
TRBD1 TRBJ2-1 . TRBV4-1 CASSRGTGNRNEQFF TGCGCCAGCAGCCGAGGGACAGGGAATCGCAATGAGCAGTTCTTC
TRBD1 TRBJ1-6 . TRBV19 CASSSTGYSPLHF TGTGCCAGTTCCTCGACAGGGTATTCACCCCTCCACTTT
. TRBJ2-3 . TRBV9 CASSPRTVRTDTQYF TGTGCCAGCAGCCCCCGGACAGTACGCACAGATACGCAGTATTTT
. TRBJ1-5 once TRBV27 CASSLEGDNQPQHF TGTGCCAGCAGTTTGGAGGGGGATAATCAGCCCCAGCATTTT
TRBD1 TRBJ1-1 . TRBV6-1 CASSVPGTGGYTEAFF TGTGCCAGCAGTGTACCCGGGACAGGGGGGTACACTGAAGCTTTCTTT
. TRBJ2-3 . TRBV24-1 CATFGTDTDTQYF TGTGCCACCTTTGGCACCGACACAGATACGCAGTATTTT
. TRBJ2-7 . TRBV6-5 CASSQVGEQYF TGTGCCAGCTCGCAAGTCGGCGAGCAGTACTTC
. TRBJ2-1 . TRBV7-9 CASRTDFSSYNEQFF TGTGCCAGCAGGACGGACTTCAGCTCCTACAATGAGCAGTTCTTC
. TRBJ2-7 . TRBV5-4 CASSVDRFSHEQYF TGTGCCAGCAGCGTGGACAGATTTAGCCACGAGCAGTACTTC
TRBD1 TRBJ2-7 . TRBV7-8 CASSLVGPNRGSGYEQYF TGTGCCAGCAGCTTAGTGGGCCCGAACAGGGGGTCGGGCTACGAGCAGTACTTC
TRBD1 TRBJ1-2 once TRBV6-5 CASSSNRDRGPYTF TGTGCCAGCAGTTCGAACCGGGACAGGGGGCCTTACACCTTC
TRBD2 TRBJ2-5 . TRBV4-2 CASSQVFLAGGDETQYF TGTGCCAGCAGCCAGGTTTTCCTAGCGGGGGGCGATGAGACCCAGTACTTC
TRBD1 TRBJ2-2 few TRBV11-3 CASSPGTGVLSNTGELFF TGTGCCAGCAGTCCCGGGACAGGGGTCCTATCGAACACCGGGGAGCTGTTTTTT
. TRBJ1-1 . TRBV6-5 CASRRENTEAFF TGTGCCAGCCGCAGGGAGAACACTGAAGCTTTCTTT
. TRBJ1-1 . TRBV7-8 CASSPREVANTEAFF TGTGCCAGCAGCCCCCGAGAGGTAGCGAACACTGAAGCTTTCTTT
. TRBJ2-7 . TRBV30 CAWSPGTSYEQYF TGTGCCTGGAGTCCCGGGACATCCTACGAGCAGTACTTC
TRBD1 TRBJ2-1 . TRBV30 CAWKEPGTGRNEQFF TGTGCCTGGAAAGAACCCGGGACAGGGAGGAATGAGCAGTTCTTC
TRBD1 TRBJ1-4 once TRBV11-2 CASRRTGGNEKLFF TGTGCCAGCAGAAGGACAGGGGGGAATGAAAAACTGTTTTTT
. TRBJ1-2 . TRBV16 CASSPVRGGYTF TGTGCCAGCAGCCCAGTTAGAGGTGGCTACACCTTC
TRBD1 TRBJ1-1 . TRBV28 CASIFGTGGNTEAFF TGTGCCAGCATTTTTGGGACAGGGGGGAACACTGAAGCTTTCTTT
. TRBJ1-6 . TRBV5-4 CASTRDGGNSPLHF TGTGCCAGCACTCGGGACGGTGGCAATTCACCCCTCCACTTT
TRBD1 TRBJ1-1 . TRBV28 CASSSVPRDRGAGAFF TGTGCCAGCAGTTCCGTCCCCCGGGACAGGGGGGCTGGAGCTTTCTTT
. TRBJ2-7 once TRBV5-1 CASRRDGYEDEQYF TGCGCCAGCAGGCGGGACGGCTACGAGGACGAGCAGTACTTC
. TRBJ1-6 . TRBV27 CASRPLNNSPLHF TGTGCCAGCCGGCCTCTCAATAATTCACCCCTCCACTTT
. TRBJ2-3 once TRBV24-1 CATSDWPGAHTQYF TGTGCCACCAGTGATTGGCCAGGGGCTCATACGCAGTATTTT
TRBD2 TRBJ2-1 . TRBV6-5 CASRSTSALNEQFF TGTGCCAGCAGATCGACTAGCGCCCTCAATGAGCAGTTCTTC